This T cell receptor (beta chain) came from a study of T cell changes during pregnancy in multiple sclerosis. Germline-derived CDR1 and CDR2 are SGHRS and YFSETQ. The CDR3 is 13 amino acids. J gave up 6 bases and V 3 bases, and 5 bases lay outside the gene matches. Profiled with immunoSEQ multiplex PCR; TCRdb holds only in-frame clones, not every one. The repertoire has around 24,000 clones, roughly nine tenths of them found once; the top ten carry less than 15%. The sample consisted of CD8+ T cells from peripheral blood mononuclear cells, taken in the first trimester of pregnancy. The sequence was obtained from a female donor in good health, enrolled as a control in a pregnancy study. The chain couples TRBV5-1 to TRBJ1-2; 7 bases line up with TRBD1. The CDR3 DNA follows: TGCGCCAGCAGCTGGACAGGCGGGAATGGCTACACCTTC. Translation: CASSWTGGNGYTF.